This T cell receptor (beta chain) stems from a study of neurological immune-mediated disorders. TCRdb recomputed calls from the 5' RACE reads with MiXCR, one row per CDR3 protein. The table includes about 65,000 distinct CDR3 sequences, about 4% detected once. The V end lost 3 bases, the J end lost 7 bases, and 13 bases lay between the germline ends. Germline V CDR1 and CDR2: WSHSY, SAAADI. The CDR3 contains 15 residues. This clonotype was counted many times. Material for sequencing was PBMCs. The rearrangement links TRBV10-2 to TRBJ1-6; a possible D gene is TRBD1 (6 bases). The origin of this receptor is a man aged 50 to 60 with multiple sclerosis. The CDR3 protein is CASSDPGRGNSPLHF. Here the CDR3 DNA reads TGCGCCAGCAGTGATCCAGGGAGGGGGAATTCACCCCTCCACTTT.